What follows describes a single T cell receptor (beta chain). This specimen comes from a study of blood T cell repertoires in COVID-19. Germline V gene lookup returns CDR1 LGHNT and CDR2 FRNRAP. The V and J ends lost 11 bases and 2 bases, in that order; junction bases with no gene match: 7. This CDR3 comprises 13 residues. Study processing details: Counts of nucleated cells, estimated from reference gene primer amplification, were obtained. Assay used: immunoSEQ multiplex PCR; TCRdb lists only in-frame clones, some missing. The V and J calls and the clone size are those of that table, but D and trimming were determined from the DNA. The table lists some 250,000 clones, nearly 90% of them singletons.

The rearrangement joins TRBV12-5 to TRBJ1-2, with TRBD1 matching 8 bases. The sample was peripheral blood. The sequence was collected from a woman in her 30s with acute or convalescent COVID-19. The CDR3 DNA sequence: TGTGCTGGAGGAACAGGGGGGAACTATGGCTACACCTTC. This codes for CAGGTGGNYGYTF. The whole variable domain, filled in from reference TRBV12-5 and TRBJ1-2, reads DARVTQTPRHKVTEMGQEVTMRCQPILGHNTVFWYRQTMMQGLELLAYFRNRAPLDDSGMPKDRFSAEMPDATLATLKIQPSEPRDSAVYFCAGGTGGNYGYTFGSGTRLTVV.